Each of the 27 T cell receptor beta chains below was sequenced from the same sample in a study of cytomegalovirus exposure and HLA in healthy donors (dated by TCRdb to 2016 to 2017). The protocol used for the library was the immunoSEQ multiplex PCR assay. For the multiplex PCR, a mixture combining 60 forward primers for TCR Vbeta segments and 13 reverse primers for TCR Jbeta segments was used. The immuneACCESS repertoire file appears here via TCRdb, limited to in-frame rearrangements. These files lack a portion of the clones; in checked studies, under half of the deficit traces to unresolved V genes, and the cause of the others is not known. This sample has 140,000 or so clones in its table, and approximately 79% of those were observed once. The leading ten clones occupy under 3% of the sample. The source material was PBMCs. The source is a woman aged 25 to 45 in good health and CMV-seronegative.

This chain links TRBV5-1 with TRBJ1-1, with 9 bases identical to TRBD1. CDR1 is SGHRS and CDR2 is YFSETQ in the germline V gene. The CDR3 has 14 residues. The trim removed 4 bases at V and 2 bases at J, leaving 3 bases unmatched. The DNA for the CDR3 is TGCGCCAGCAGCGTGGACAGGGGCAACACTGAAGCTTTCTTT. Translation: CASSVDRGNTEAFF.

V usage is TRBV11-2 and J usage is TRBJ1-5; D gene uncertain. Per the germline V gene, CDR1 is SGHAT and CDR2 is FQNNGV. The CDR3 has 13 residues. The V end was cut by 3 bases, the J end by 4 bases, with 7 bases between. In nucleotides, the CDR3 is TGTGCCAGCAGCTTCTCAGAAAATCAGCCCCAGCATTTT. This sequence encodes CASSFSENQPQHF.

The table lists this clone with a count of one. The V call is TRBV9, the J call TRBJ1-2; D is uncertain. Trimming removed 2 bases from V and 2 bases from J, with 7 bases in between. The CDR3 length is 13 residues. Germline CDR1 is SGDLS and CDR2 is YYNGEE. This CDR3 reads CASSVTDNYGYTF. CDR3 coding DNA: TGTGCCAGCAGCGTCACAGACAACTATGGCTACACCTTC.

This clone showed up just a few times. The chain is built from TRBV6-6 and TRBJ1-1; TRBD1 agrees at 8 bases. After removal of 2 bases from V and 3 bases from J, the junction contained 5 bases not matched to a gene. CDR1 and CDR2 from the germline V gene are MNHNY and SVGAGI (reference sequence). The CDR3 extends over 15 amino acids. For the CDR3, the DNA is TGTGCCAGCAGTTACGGGACAGGTTATGACACTGAAGCTTTCTTT. Protein sequence: CASSYGTGYDTEAFF.

CDR3 bases: TGTGCCAGCAGCTTAGATGACAGGAGCTCCTACAATGAGCAGTTCTTC. Amino acid sequence: CASSLDDRSSYNEQFF. V gene TRBV7-3 combines with J gene TRBJ2-1, with D maybe TRBD1 (6 bases). The CDR3 has 16 residues. Trimming removed 2 bases at V and 0 bases at J, with 11 bases between. CDR1 is SGHTA and CDR2 is FQGTGA in the germline V gene.

The chain carries TRBV19 and TRBJ2-1; 8 positions match TRBD1. CDR1 and CDR2 from the germline V gene are LNHDA and SQIVND (reference sequence). The trim removed 7 bases at V and 10 bases at J, leaving 12 bases unmatched. The CDR3 runs to 14 residues. CDR3 nucleotides: TGTGCCAGTACTAGGGCAGGGGGCAGGAACGAGCAGTTCTTC. This translates into CASTRAGGRNEQFF.

This chain uses TRBV11-2 with TRBJ1-1; D ambiguous. The CDR3 has 12 amino acids. The V gene's germline CDR1 is SGHAT and CDR2 FQNNGV. The V and J ends lost 0 bases and 5 bases respectively, with 4 bases between them. In nucleotides, the CDR3 is TGTGCCAGCAGCTTAGATGCGACTGAAGCTTTCTTT. Encoded protein: CASSLDATEAFF. Combining the CDR3 with reference TRBV11-2 and TRBJ1-1 gives the whole variable domain EAGVAQSPRYKIIEKRQSVAFWCNPISGHATLYWYQQILGQGPKLLIQFQNNGVVDDSQLPKDRFSAERLKGVDSTLKIQPAKLEDSAVYLCASSLDATEAFFGQGTRLTVV.

Only a few counts were recorded for this clone. The CDR3 nucleotides are TGTGCCAGTAGCACTAGCACCTCCTCAAATGAAAAACTGTTTTTT. It codes for CASSTSTSSNEKLFF. V is TRBV19 and J is TRBJ1-4; D is unresolved. This CDR3 is built from 15 residues. The V gene's germline CDR1 is LNHDA and CDR2 SQIVND (reference sequence). Trimming pared 6 bases from V and 5 bases from J, leaving 16 bases between.

The chain links TRBV7-2 to TRBJ2-1; TRBD1 aligns across 7 bases. Unmatched junction bases numbered 9, after V lost 1 base and J lost 9 bases. In germline, CDR1 is SGHTA, CDR2 FQGNSA. The CDR3 has 15 residues. The CDR3 reads CASSLVWLGGSEQFF. The CDR3 DNA reads TGTGCCAGCAGCTTAGTATGGCTAGGGGGCAGTGAGCAGTTCTTC.

The gene calls are TRBV10-3 and TRBJ2-3; 11 positions match TRBD2. Germline loops: CDR1 ENHRY, CDR2 SYGVKD. After removal of 6 bases from V and 2 bases from J, the junction contained 13 bases not matched to a gene. The CDR3 sequence is 18 residues long. CDR3 amino acids: CAISVQPLAGGPTDTQYF. The CDR3 coding sequence is TGTGCCATCAGCGTTCAGCCTCTAGCGGGAGGACCCACAGATACGCAGTATTTT.

This rearrangement joins TRBV10-3 to TRBJ2-5; the match to TRBD2 covers 12 bases. The DNA end favors TRBJ2-7, so the J call may be wrong. Germline values: CDR1 ENHRY, CDR2 SYGVKD. The CDR3 runs to 15 residues. CDR3 in amino acids: CAISDKTSGSYEQYF. The CDR3 DNA is TGTGCCATCAGTGACAAGACTAGCGGGAGCTACGAGCAGTACTTC.

The chain has TRBV18 and TRBJ2-1, with 9 positions matching TRBD1. Germline V gene lookup returns CDR1 KGHSH and CDR2 LQKENI. Trimming at V came to 3 bases and at J to 4 bases, leaving 10 bases not matched to a gene. The CDR3 totals 17 residues. The CDR3 is CASSPSTGTGWYNEQFF. The CDR3 region has the DNA TGTGCCAGCTCACCGTCGACCGGGACAGGGTGGTACAATGAGCAGTTCTTC.

The chain is built from TRBV7-3 and TRBJ2-1; D is possibly TRBD2 (6 bases). CDR1 and CDR2 (germline): SGHTA, FQGTGA. Trimming took 2 bases from V and 0 from J, leaving 8 bases between them. The CDR3 length is 15 residues. In DNA, the CDR3 is TGTGCCAGCAGCTTACGCGGGGTCTCCTACAATGAGCAGTTCTTC. Translation gives CASSLRGVSYNEQFF.

This clone was found a few times. V and J are TRBV7-3 and TRBJ1-2; 9 bases line up with TRBD1. J gave up 9 bases and V 3 bases, and 5 bases lay outside the gene matches. Germline lookup yields CDR1 SGHTA and CDR2 FQGTGA. The CDR3 is 13 residues long. CDR3 nucleotides: TGTGCCAGCAGCTTGGGACAGGGCGGCCGCTACACCTTC. As protein: CASSLGQGGRYTF.

This sequence joins TRBV27 and TRBJ2-7; 12 bases agree with TRBD2. CDR1 and CDR2 from the germline V gene are MNHEY and SMNVEV (reference sequence). Germline trimming cut 7 bases from V and 2 bases from J; bases unmatched to any gene: 6. The CDR3 sequence is 15 residues long. CDR3 nucleotides: TGTGCCAGCAAGACTAGCGGGGGACTAACCTACGAGCAGTACTTC. Translation gives CASKTSGGLTYEQYF.

The genes are TRBV6-6 and TRBJ2-3; a possible D gene is TRBD1 (6 bases). Germline lookup yields CDR1 MNHNY and CDR2 SVGAGI (reference sequence). Trimming pared 6 bases from V and 4 bases from J, leaving 20 bases between. This CDR3 contains 16 residues. The CDR3 bases are TGTGCCAGCAGGTCCCGTTTAGCCAGGGGTGCAGATACGCAGTATTTT. Its protein is CASRSRLARGADTQYF.

The chain recombines TRBV7-9 with TRBJ2-3, with a possible D match to TRBD1 (6 bases). This CDR3 spans 14 amino acids. CDR1 is SEHNR, CDR2 FQNEAQ, per germline (reference sequence). V was clipped by 5 bases and J by 5 bases, with 14 bases between them. The CDR3 DNA reads TGTGCCAGCAGCCTAACAGGGTCCGGAGATACGCAGTATTTT. Translation: CASSLTGSGDTQYF.

A few counts support this clone. The gene calls are TRBV5-6 and TRBJ2-7; maybe TRBD1 (6 bases). Germline values: CDR1 SGHDT, CDR2 YYEEEE. Trimming removed 3 bases at V and 4 bases at J, with 11 bases between. This CDR3 is 13 amino acids long. This CDR3 is CASSWGHTYEQYF. The CDR3 coding sequence is TGTGCCAGCAGCTGGGGACACACTTACGAGCAGTACTTC. Supplemented by reference TRBV5-6 and TRBJ2-7, the full variable domain reads DAGVTQSPTHLIKTRGQQVTLRCSPKSGHDTVSWYQQALGQGPQFIFQYYEEEERQRGNFPDRFSGHQFPNYSSELNVNALLLGDSALYLCASSWGHTYEQYFGPGTRLTVT.

This chain links TRBV19 with TRBJ1-3; D is unclear. Trimming cost V 3 bases and J 0 bases, with 6 bases left between them. This CDR3 comprises 14 residues. The V gene's germline CDR1 is LNHDA and CDR2 SQIVND (reference sequence). This CDR3 is CASSMTNSGNTIYF. CDR3 sequence (DNA): TGTGCCAGTAGTATGACAAACTCTGGAAACACCATATATTTT. The full variable domain, in which reference TRBV19 and TRBJ1-3 provide the parts outside the CDR3, is DGGITQSPKYLFRKEGQNVTLSCEQNLNHDAMYWYRQDPGQGLRLIYYSQIVNDFQKGDIAEGYSVSREKKESFPLTVTSAQKNPTAFYLCASSMTNSGNTIYFGEGSWLTVV.

V gene TRBV28 combines with J gene TRBJ1-5, with 8 positions matching TRBD1. With V trimmed by 2 bases and J by 0 bases, 12 bases remained unmatched. The CDR3 spans 19 residues. The germline V gene encodes CDR1 MDHEN and CDR2 SYDVKM. CDR3 in amino acids: CASSLQGAQGVYSNQPQHF. For the CDR3, the DNA is TGTGCCAGCAGTTTACAGGGGGCACAGGGGGTATATAGCAATCAGCCCCAGCATTTT.

The chain combines TRBV13 with TRBJ2-1, with TRBD2 identical over 9 bases. The J segment lost 8 bases and the V segment lost 5 bases, leaving 7 bases of the junction unmatched. CDR3 length: 14 residues. Per germline, CDR1 PRHDT and CDR2 FYEKMQ (reference sequence). DNA of the CDR3: TGTGCCAGCAGCGTCGAGCGGGGGGCGGATGAGCAGTTCTTC. Translated, it gives CASSVERGADEQFF.

This rearrangement joins TRBV29-1 to TRBJ2-5; 7 bases align to TRBD1. Judging by the DNA end, TRBJ2-7 fits better; the J call may be wrong. This CDR3 contains 12 residues. The germline CDR1 and CDR2 sequences are SQVTM and ANQGSEA. The CDR3 coding sequence is TGCAGCGTGGCGACAGGGACAGACGAGCAGTACTTC. Its protein is CSVATGTDEQYF.

The rearrangement joins TRBV30 to TRBJ2-1; perhaps TRBD1 as D (6 bases). Per germline, CDR1 GTSNPN and CDR2 SVGIG (reference sequence). This CDR3 is 14 amino acids long. Trimming stripped 0 bases from V and 3 bases from J, with 9 bases between. CDR3 DNA sequence: TGTGCCTGGAGTGTACTACAGGGCTACAATGAGCAGTTCTTC. This translates into CAWSVLQGYNEQFF.

The CDR3 DNA reads TGTGCCAGCAGTGAAGGAGGGTCTGGAAACACCATATATTTT. It translates to CASSEGGSGNTIYF. V is TRBV2 and J is TRBJ1-3, with D hard to call. This CDR3 has 14 amino acids. With 1 base removed from V and 1 base from J, the gap between germline ends came to 5 bases. Germline CDR1 reads SNHLY; CDR2 reads FYNNEI.

The V call is TRBV7-8, the J call TRBJ1-6, with D possibly matching TRBD1 (5 bases). Germline CDR1 reads SGHVS; CDR2 reads FQNEAQ. The CDR3 totals 16 residues. V shed 2 bases and J shed 0 bases, with 8 bases lying between them. The CDR3 nucleotides read TGTGCCAGCAGCTTACGTAGGGGCTCCTATAATTCACCCCTCCACTTT. It is translated as CASSLRRGSYNSPLHF.

This rearrangement joins TRBV19 to TRBJ1-4; TRBD1 matches at 7 bases. V lost 2 bases to trimming and J lost 0 bases; unmatched junction nucleotides: 0. CDR3 length equals 15 residues. CDR1 LNHDA and CDR2 SQIVND come from the germline V gene (reference sequence). This CDR3 reads CASSITGATNEKLFF. The CDR3 DNA reads TGTGCCAGTAGTATAACAGGGGCAACTAATGAAAAACTGTTTTTT.

The V and J genes are TRBV6-5 and TRBJ2-1; D is unresolved. CDR3 length: 15 amino acids. V was clipped by 5 bases and J by 4 bases, with 15 bases between them. Germline CDR1 MNHEY, CDR2 SVGAGI. The CDR3 coding sequence is TGTGCCAGCAGTGTTAGACTCCTACTATACAATGAGCAGTTCTTC. As protein: CASSVRLLLYNEQFF.